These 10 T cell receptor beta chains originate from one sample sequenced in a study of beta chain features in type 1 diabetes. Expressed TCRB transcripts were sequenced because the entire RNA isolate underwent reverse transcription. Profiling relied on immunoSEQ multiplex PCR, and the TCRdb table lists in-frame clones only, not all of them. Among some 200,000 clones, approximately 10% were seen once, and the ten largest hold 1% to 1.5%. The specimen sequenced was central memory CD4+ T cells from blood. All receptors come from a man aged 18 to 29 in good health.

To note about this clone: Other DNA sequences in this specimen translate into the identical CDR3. The CDR3 sequence: CSVGRSSYEQYF. The DNA for the CDR3 is TGCAGCGTTGGCAGGAGCTCCTACGAGCAGTACTTC. The gene calls are TRBV29-1 and TRBJ2-7; D is uncertain. CDR1 is SQVTM and CDR2 is ANQGSEA in the germline V gene. This CDR3 comprises 12 residues. V lost 4 bases and J lost 0, with 7 bases in between.

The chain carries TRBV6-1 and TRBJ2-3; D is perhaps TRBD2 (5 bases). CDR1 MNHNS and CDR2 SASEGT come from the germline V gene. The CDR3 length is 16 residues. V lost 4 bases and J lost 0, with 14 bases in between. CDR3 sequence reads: CASSAQRRLSTDTQYF. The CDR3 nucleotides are TGTGCCAGCAGTGCCCAGCGGAGACTTAGCACAGATACGCAGTATTTT.

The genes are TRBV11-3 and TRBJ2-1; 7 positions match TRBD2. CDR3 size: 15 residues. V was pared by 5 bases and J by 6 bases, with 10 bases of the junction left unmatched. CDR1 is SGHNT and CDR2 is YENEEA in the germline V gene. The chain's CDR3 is CASSPERTSINEQFF. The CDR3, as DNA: TGTGCCAGCAGCCCCGAACGGACTAGTATCAATGAGCAGTTCTTC.

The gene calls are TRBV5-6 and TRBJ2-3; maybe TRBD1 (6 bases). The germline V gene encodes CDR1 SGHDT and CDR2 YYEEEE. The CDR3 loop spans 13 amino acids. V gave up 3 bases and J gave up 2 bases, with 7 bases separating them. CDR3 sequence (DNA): TGTGCCAGCAGCTGGGGGCCCACAGATACGCAGTATTTT. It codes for CASSWGPTDTQYF.

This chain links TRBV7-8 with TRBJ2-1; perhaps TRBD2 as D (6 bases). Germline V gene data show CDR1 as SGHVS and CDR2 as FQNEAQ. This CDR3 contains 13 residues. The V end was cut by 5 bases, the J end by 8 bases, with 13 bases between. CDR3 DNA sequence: TGTGCCAGCAGCCCCCCCAAGCGGGATGAGCAGTTCTTC. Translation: CASSPPKRDEQFF.

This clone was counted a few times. The CDR3 bases are TGTGCCAGCAGTTCCCCTACTAGCGGCACAGATACGCAGTATTTT. Its protein product is CASSSPTSGTDTQYF. V usage is TRBV6-5 and J usage is TRBJ2-3; 7 nucleotides match TRBD2. CDR3 length: 15 amino acids. V shed 4 bases and J 1 base; nucleotides not matched to a gene: 5. CDR1 is MNHEY, CDR2 SVGAGI, per germline.

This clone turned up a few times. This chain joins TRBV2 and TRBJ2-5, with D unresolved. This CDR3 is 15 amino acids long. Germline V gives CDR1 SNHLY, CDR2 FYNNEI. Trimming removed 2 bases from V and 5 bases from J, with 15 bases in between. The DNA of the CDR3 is TGTGCCAGCAGTGAAAAGCTATTCGTTGGGGAGACCCAGTACTTC. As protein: CASSEKLFVGETQYF.

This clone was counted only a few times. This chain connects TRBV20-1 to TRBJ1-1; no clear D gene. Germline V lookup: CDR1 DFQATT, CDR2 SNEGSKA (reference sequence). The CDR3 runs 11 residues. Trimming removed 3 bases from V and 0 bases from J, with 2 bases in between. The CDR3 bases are TGCAGTGCTAGCATGAACACTGAAGCTTTCTTT. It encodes CSASMNTEAFF.

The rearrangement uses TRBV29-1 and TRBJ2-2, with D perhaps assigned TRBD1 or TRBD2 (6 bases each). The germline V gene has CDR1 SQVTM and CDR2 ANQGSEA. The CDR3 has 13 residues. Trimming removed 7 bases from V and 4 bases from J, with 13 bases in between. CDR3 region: CSGRGFPTGELFF. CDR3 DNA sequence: TGCAGCGGGAGGGGGTTCCCCACCGGGGAGCTGTTTTTT.

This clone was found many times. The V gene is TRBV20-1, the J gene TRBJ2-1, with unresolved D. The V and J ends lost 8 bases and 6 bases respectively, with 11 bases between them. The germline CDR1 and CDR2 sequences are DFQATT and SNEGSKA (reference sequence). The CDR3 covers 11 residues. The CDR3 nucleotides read TGCAGTACCGGGCGCTCCAATGAGCAGTTCTTC. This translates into CSTGRSNEQFF.